The clone carrying this TCR beta chain was seen at least ten times. As yet, its antigen is unknown. The record originates from a study of T cells in Graves' hyperthyroidism and ophthalmopathy. General study points: Blood also carried most thyroid clonotypes expanded above 0.001.

This CDR3 comprises 17 residues. V gave up 3 bases and J gave up 0 bases, with 15 bases separating them. From germline, CDR1 is MGHDK and CDR2 SYGVNS. What was amplified from RNA transcripts were TCR beta CDR3 regions. TCR CDR3 underwent first-round RT-PCR with the HTBI primer set. TCRdb re-derived calls from the multiplex PCR reads in MiXCR, one entry per CDR3 protein. The sample contains under 200,000 distinct CDR3 sequences, over 8% of which appear only once. J is TRBJ1-3 and V is TRBV25-1; D possibly corresponds to TRBD1 (6 bases). This sequence originates from a young woman with Graves' hyperthyroidism that later progressed to Graves' ophthalmopathy. The sample taken for sequencing was blood. The CDR3 coding sequence is TGTGCCAGCAGTGATGGAGACAGGTTAATCTCTGGAAACACCATATATTTT. This gives the protein CASSDGDRLISGNTIYF.